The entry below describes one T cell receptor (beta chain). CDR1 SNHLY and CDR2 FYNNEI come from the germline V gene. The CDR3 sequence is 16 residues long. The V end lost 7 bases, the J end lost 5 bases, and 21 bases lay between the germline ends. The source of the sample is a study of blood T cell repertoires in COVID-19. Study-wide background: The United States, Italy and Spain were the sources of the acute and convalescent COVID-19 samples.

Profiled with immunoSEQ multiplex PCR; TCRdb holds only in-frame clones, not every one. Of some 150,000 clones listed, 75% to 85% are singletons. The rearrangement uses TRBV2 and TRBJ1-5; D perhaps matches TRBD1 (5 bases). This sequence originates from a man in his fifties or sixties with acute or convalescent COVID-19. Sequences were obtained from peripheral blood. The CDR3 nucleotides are TGTGCCAGCATCCTCCGGCCGGGACGGGGGGATCAGCCCCAGCATTTT. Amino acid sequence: CASILRPGRGDQPQHF.